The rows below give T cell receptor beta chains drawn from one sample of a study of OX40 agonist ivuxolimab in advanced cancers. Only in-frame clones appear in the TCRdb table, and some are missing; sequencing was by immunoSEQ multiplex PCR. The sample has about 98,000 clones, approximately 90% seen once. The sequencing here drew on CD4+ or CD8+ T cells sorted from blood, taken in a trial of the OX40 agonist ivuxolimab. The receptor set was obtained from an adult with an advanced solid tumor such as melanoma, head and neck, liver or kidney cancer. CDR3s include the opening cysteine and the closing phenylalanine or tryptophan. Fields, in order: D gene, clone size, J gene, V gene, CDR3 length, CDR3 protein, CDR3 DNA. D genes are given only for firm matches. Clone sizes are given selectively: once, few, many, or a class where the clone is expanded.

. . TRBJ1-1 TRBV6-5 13 CASSRKGGTEAFF TGTGCCAGCAGTCGTAAGGGCGGCACTGAAGCTTTCTTT
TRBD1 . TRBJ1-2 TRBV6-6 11 CASSRDSGYTF TGTGCCAGCAGTCGGGACAGTGGCTACACCTTC
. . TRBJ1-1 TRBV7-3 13 CASSLSQNTEAFF TGTGCCAGCAGCTTAAGTCAGAACACTGAAGCTTTCTTT
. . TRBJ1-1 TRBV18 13 CASSPVLNTEAFF TGTGCCAGCTCACCAGTACTAAACACTGAAGCTTTCTTT
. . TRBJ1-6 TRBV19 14 CASTQGQLNSPLHF TGTGCCAGTACCCAAGGACAGCTTAATTCACCCCTCCACTTT
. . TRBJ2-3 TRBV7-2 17 CASSLRGGPPRADTQYF TGTGCCAGCAGCCTGAGGGGGGGACCCCCAAGGGCAGATACGCAGTATTTT
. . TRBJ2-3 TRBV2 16 CASSPEVGGPVDTQYF TGTGCCAGCAGTCCTGAAGTGGGGGGGCCGGTGGATACGCAGTATTTT
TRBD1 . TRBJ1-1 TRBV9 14 CASSVGTENTEAFF TGTGCCAGCAGCGTGGGGACAGAGAACACTGAAGCTTTCTTT
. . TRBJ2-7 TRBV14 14 CASSQGTAGDRQYF TGTGCCAGCAGCCAGGGGACAGCGGGGGACAGGCAGTACTTC
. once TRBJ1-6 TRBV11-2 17 CASSPVRGVGWNSPLHF TGTGCCAGCAGCCCGGTCCGTGGAGTGGGTTGGAATTCACCCCTCCACTTT
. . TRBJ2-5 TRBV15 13 CATGRPGRETQYF TGTGCCACCGGGCGGCCAGGACGGGAGACCCAGTACTTC
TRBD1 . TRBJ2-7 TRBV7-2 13 CASSLVTGYEQYF TGTGCCAGCAGCTTAGTGACAGGGTACGAGCAGTACTTC
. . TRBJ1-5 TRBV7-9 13 CASSLGAGQPQHF TGTGCCAGCAGCTTAGGAGCGGGTCAGCCCCAGCATTTT
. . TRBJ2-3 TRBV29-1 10 CSDGTDTQYF TGCAGCGATGGCACAGATACGCAGTATTTT
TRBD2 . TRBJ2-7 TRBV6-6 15 CASRPGLAGVYEQYF TGTGCCAGCAGGCCTGGACTAGCGGGGGTCTACGAGCAGTACTTC
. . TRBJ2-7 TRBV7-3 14 CASSLRGLEPEQYF TGTGCCAGCAGCTTAAGAGGACTGGAGCCGGAGCAGTACTTC
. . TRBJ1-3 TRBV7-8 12 CASSLDGNTIYF TGTGCCAGCAGCCTCGATGGAAACACCATATATTTT
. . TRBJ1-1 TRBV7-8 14 CASSLAQPGTEAFF TGTGCCAGCAGCTTAGCCCAGCCTGGGACTGAAGCTTTCTTT
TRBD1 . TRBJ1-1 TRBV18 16 CASSPRTGSMNTEAFF TGTGCCAGCTCCCCCCGGACAGGTTCGATGAACACTGAAGCTTTCTTT
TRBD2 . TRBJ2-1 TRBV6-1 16 CASSARGGGYYNEQFF TGTGCCAGCAGTGCACGTGGGGGGGGATACTACAATGAGCAGTTCTTC
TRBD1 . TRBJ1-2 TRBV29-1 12 CSVRGTDLKRTF TGCAGCGTTCGCGGGACAGACCTTAAGCGCACCTTC
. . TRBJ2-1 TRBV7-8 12 CASTVIRNEQFF TGTGCCAGCACCGTAATTAGAAATGAGCAGTTCTTC
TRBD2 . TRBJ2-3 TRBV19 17 CASSRVSSGGPLDTQYF TGTGCCAGTAGTCGGGTCTCTAGCGGGGGGCCTTTAGATACGCAGTATTTT
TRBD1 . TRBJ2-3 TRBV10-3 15 CAMGVEGATEDTQYF TGTGCCATGGGTGTTGAGGGGGCTACTGAAGATACGCAGTATTTT
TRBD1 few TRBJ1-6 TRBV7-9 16 CASSLAHGTAYWPLHF TGTGCCAGCAGCTTGGCCCACGGGACAGCCTATTGGCCCCTCCACTTT
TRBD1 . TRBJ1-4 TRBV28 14 CASSWGQGSEKLFF TGTGCCAGCAGCTGGGGACAGGGAAGTGAAAAACTGTTTTTT
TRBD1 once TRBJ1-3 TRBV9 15 CASSFQTGTGNTIYF TGTGCCAGCAGCTTCCAGACAGGGACGGGAAACACCATATATTTT
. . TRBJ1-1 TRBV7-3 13 CASSFREGPEAFF TGTGCCAGCAGCTTCCGGGAGGGACCTGAAGCTTTCTTT
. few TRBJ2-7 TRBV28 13 CASSLPDSYEQYF TGTGCCAGCAGTCTACCCGACAGCTACGAGCAGTACTTC
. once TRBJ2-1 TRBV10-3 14 CAISEDYSYNEQFF TGTGCCATCAGTGAGGACTATTCCTACAATGAGCAGTTCTTC
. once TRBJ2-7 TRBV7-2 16 CASSRGFSEGSYEQYF TGTGCCAGCAGCCGTGGATTCTCAGAGGGTTCCTACGAGCAGTACTTC
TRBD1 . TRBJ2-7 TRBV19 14 CASSRTGGAYEQYF TGTGCCAGTAGTAGGACAGGGGGAGCCTACGAGCAGTACTTC
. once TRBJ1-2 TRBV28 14 CASNWSLNNYGYTF TGTGCCAGCAACTGGAGCCTCAATAACTATGGCTACACCTTC
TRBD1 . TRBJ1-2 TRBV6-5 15 CASSYTSTGDYGYTF TGTGCCAGCAGTTACACCTCAACAGGGGACTATGGCTACACCTTC
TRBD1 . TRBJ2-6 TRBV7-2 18 CASSLRRTGPSGANVLTF TGTGCCAGCAGCTTGAGGCGGACAGGTCCCTCTGGGGCCAACGTCCTGACTTTC
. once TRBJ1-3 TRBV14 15 CASSQGTPGGNTIYF TGTGCCAGCAGCCAAGGGACACCGGGGGGAAACACCATATATTTT
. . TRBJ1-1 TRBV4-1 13 CASSPLDYREAFF TGCGCCAGCAGCCCACTGGATTACAGAGAAGCTTTCTTT
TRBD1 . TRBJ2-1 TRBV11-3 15 CASSKGTGTYNEQFF TGTGCCAGCAGCAAGGGGACAGGGACCTACAATGAGCAGTTCTTC
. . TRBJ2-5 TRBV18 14 CASSPPSLQETQYF TGTGCCAGCTCACCACCGTCTCTACAAGAGACCCAGTACTTC
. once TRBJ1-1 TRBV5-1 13 CASSLDRAGEAFF TGCGCCAGCAGCTTGGACAGGGCCGGTGAAGCTTTCTTT
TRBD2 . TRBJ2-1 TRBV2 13 CATSTGGDREQFF TGTGCCACAAGTACTGGGGGGGATCGGGAGCAGTTCTTC
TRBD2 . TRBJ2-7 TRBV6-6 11 CASSSGGEQYF TGTGCCAGCAGTTCGGGGGGGGAGCAGTACTTC
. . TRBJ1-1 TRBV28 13 CASSLEAPGQAFF TGTGCCAGCAGTTTAGAGGCGCCCGGGCAAGCTTTCTTT
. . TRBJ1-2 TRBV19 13 CASSIRPSDGYTF TGTGCCAGTAGTATCCGCCCTTCGGATGGCTACACCTTC
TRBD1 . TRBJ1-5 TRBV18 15 CASSPGTVSNQPQHF TGTGCCAGCTCACCCGGGACAGTTAGCAATCAGCCCCAGCATTTT
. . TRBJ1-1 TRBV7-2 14 CASSLALRDSEAFF TGTGCCAGCAGCTTAGCGCTCCGGGACTCTGAAGCTTTCTTT
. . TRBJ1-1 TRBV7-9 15 CAAGRGGTGNTEAFF TGTGCCGCGGGGAGGGGCGGAACAGGGAACACTGAAGCTTTCTTT
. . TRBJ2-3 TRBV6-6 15 CASSYPGTLRGTQYF TGTGCCAGCAGTTACCCAGGGACCCTGAGGGGCACGCAGTATTTT
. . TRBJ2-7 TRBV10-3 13 CAISSTSNYEQYF TGTGCCATCAGCAGCACTAGTAACTACGAGCAGTACTTC
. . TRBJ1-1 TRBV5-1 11 CASAQDTEAFF TGCGCCAGCGCCCAGGACACTGAAGCTTTCTTT
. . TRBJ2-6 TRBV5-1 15 CASTSPGGGANVLTF TGCGCCAGCACCTCCCCCGGTGGTGGGGCCAACGTCCTGACTTTC
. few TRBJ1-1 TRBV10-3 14 CAIRPSGVNTEAFF TGTGCCATCAGACCGTCCGGGGTTAACACTGAAGCTTTCTTT
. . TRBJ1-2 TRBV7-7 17 CASSSPRHRPAGYSYTF TGTGCTAGCAGCTCACCCCGCCACAGGCCGGCGGGATATAGCTACACCTTC
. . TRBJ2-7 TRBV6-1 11 CASSSEGEQYF TGTGCCAGCAGTTCAGAGGGGGAGCAGTACTTC